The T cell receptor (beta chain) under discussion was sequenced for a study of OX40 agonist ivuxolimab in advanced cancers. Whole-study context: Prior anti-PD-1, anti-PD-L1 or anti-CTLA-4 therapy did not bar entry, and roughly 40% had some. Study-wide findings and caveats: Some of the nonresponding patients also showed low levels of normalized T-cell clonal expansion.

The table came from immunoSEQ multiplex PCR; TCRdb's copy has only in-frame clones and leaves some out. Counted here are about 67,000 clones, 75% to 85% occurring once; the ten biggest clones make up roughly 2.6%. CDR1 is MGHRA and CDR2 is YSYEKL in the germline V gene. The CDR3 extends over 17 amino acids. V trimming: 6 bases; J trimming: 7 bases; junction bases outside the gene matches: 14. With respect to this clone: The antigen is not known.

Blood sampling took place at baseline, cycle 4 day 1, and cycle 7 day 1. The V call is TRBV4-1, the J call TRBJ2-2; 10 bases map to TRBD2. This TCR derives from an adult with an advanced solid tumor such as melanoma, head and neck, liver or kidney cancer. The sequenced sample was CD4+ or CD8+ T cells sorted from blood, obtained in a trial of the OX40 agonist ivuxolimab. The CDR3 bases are TGCGCCAGCAGTCACGACAGCGGGGGGGCCTACGGCGGGGAGCTGTTTTTT. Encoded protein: CASSHDSGGAYGGELFF.